Sequencing of this TCR beta chain was carried out in a study of T cell responses to AZD1222 COVID-19 vaccine (dated by TCRdb to about 2021). Study-wide context: TCR sequencing was performed for approximately 240 trial participants, of whom about 210 were given two doses of AZD1222 and around 25 were given two doses of MenACWY control vaccine. Trial participants were enrolled into age subgroups of 18-55, 56-69 and 70-plus years, which contained about 150, 28 and 57 TCR-sequenced participants, respectively.

The CDR3 regions of human TCRbeta chains were analyzed by immunosequencing. For the original study's pipeline: Repertoire TCRs were matched against a reference library of SARS-CoV-2-specific TCRs generated with the MIRA antigen-specificity platform. Breadth was defined as the fraction of unique TCRs that were SARS-CoV-2-associated. Depth was defined as the fraction of total T cells that were SARS-CoV-2-associated. Using the MIRA data, each spike-specific TCR was mapped to the spike region that the TCR reacts to and placed in a CD4 or CD8 class. Log10-transformed breadth and depth values were compared by one-way ANOVA with Sidak's multiple comparisons tests. Here the immuneACCESS table is served through TCRdb, limited to in-frame sequences with V and J called. Missing clones are a known gap in these copies; in checked studies unresolved V genes cover under half, and the rest lacks a known reason. V, J and clone size are those of that table, while D and trimming were read from the DNA. Present in this sample are 90,000 to 100,000 clones, 85% of which were seen just once. The ten largest make up more than 4% of the sample.

Details on this clone: Which antigen it targets is not known. One base away there is no much larger clone; base qualities are not given.

CDR1 SGHRS and CDR2 YFSETQ were looked up in the germline V gene. Trimmed from V: 4 bases; trimmed from J: 6 bases; junction bases lacking a gene match: 4. From its cysteine to its phenylalanine, the CDR3 spans 13 amino acids. Of all the DNA, just the CDR3 is kept, 39 bases in frame from base 1. The full study reports these points: Conclusions about previously exposed vaccinees are limited, since just 5 to 7 AZD1222 recipients were seropositive for SARS-CoV-2 at baseline. The 56-69-year group was small, and its depth increase did not reach significance, likely because of low power. After two AZD1222 doses, spike-specific TCR breadth and depth were significantly higher than at day 0 and than in MenACWY recipients. CD4 TCRs associated with the vaccine covered the entire spike protein, and the dominant responses were in regions 160-218 and 743-854. Reportedly, close to half of the unique spike-specific TCRs recognized epitopes lying outside the regions that are mutated in the B.1.351 and B.1.1.7 variants. Because no day 14 peak-response samples were available, repertoires were characterized only after the peak T cell response. Participants were mostly white British and included more females than males, and it was suggested by the authors that clonal diversity may have been underestimated.

Taken with the paper, the label for time point translates to: about 28 days (+/-7) after the second vaccine dose. AZD1222 recipients given second doses at about 4 weeks or at about 12 weeks were pooled, since spike-specific TCR depth and breadth were not found to differ between the two schedules. The vaccinee samples were drawn from two UK trials, COV001 and COV002, one of which was a single-blind randomized controlled phase 2/3 trial testing AZD1222 (ChAdOx1 nCoV-19) in healthy adults. For TCRbeta chain sequencing, PBMC samples from trial participants were taken at day 0 and at day 28 after the second dose.

The sample in question was peripheral blood, obtained 28 days after the second AZD1222 dose. This receptor was obtained from an adult who received the AZD1222 COVID-19 vaccine. Here the chain combines TRBV5-1 and TRBJ1-2; TRBD1 agrees with 9 junctional bases. The sequenced DNA is TGCGCCAGCAGCCTAACAGGGGGCGATGGCTACACCTTC. It translates as CASSLTGGDGYTF.